The 30 T cell receptor beta chains in this list originate from one sample, sequenced in a study of T cells after yellow fever vaccination. TCRdb itself ran the 5' RACE reads through MiXCR, one entry per CDR3 protein. The data show 350,000 to 450,000 distinct CDR3 sequences, roughly a sixth seen once. The material was PBMCs, obtained before the yellow fever booster vaccination. The receptors were gathered from a man between 18 and 29 years old who received the YFV17D yellow fever vaccine.

The chain couples TRBV11-2 to TRBJ2-7, with D perhaps matching TRBD1 or TRBD2 (5 bases each). The germline CDR1 and CDR2 sequences are SGHAT and FQNNGV. Trimming pared 0 bases from V and 6 bases from J, leaving 9 bases between. The CDR3 contains 13 residues. The CDR3 DNA sequence: TGTGCCAGCAGCTTAGAGTCTGGGGGCGAGCAGTACGTC. It yields the protein CASSLESGGEQYV.

The genes are TRBV18 and TRBJ2-7; 7 nucleotides match TRBD2. Germline V gene data show CDR1 as KGHSH and CDR2 as LQKENI. The CDR3 contains 12 residues. V lost 3 bases and J lost 7; bases outside the gene matches: 3. CDR3 DNA sequence: TGTGCCAGCTCACCTTCCGGGGGGGAGCAGTACGTC. Its protein is CASSPSGGEQYV.

The rearrangement links TRBV3-1 to TRBJ2-5; possible D gene TRBD1, 5 bases. Trimming shortened V by 0 bases and J by 1 base, and 15 bases separated the two germline ends. From germline, CDR1 is LGHDT and CDR2 YNNKEL (reference sequence). This CDR3 contains 17 residues. CDR3 nucleotides: TGTGCCAGCAGCCAAGAGGACATCCTTTGGGGCCAAGAGACCCAGTACTTC. This translates into CASSQEDILWGQETQYF.

The chain uses TRBV4-3 and TRBJ2-3; D is perhaps TRBD1 (6 bases). V was cut by 0 bases and J by 0 bases, with 13 bases left in between. Per the germline V gene, CDR1 is LGHNA and CDR2 is YSLEER. The CDR3 loop spans 17 amino acids. CDR3 loop: CASSQEWGPFSTDTQYF. CDR3 nucleotide sequence: TGCGCCAGCAGCCAAGAATGGGGGCCGTTTAGCACAGATACGCAGTATTTT.

The rearrangement links TRBV11-2 to TRBJ1-2; TRBD1 matches at 9 bases. The CDR3 extends over 14 amino acids. Germline CDR1 and CDR2: SGHAT and FQNNGV. The junction had 11 bases not matched to a gene; V was cut back by 8 bases and J by 7 bases. DNA for the CDR3: TGTGCCAGCGGAGTTACAGGGGGCTATGGTGGCTACACCTTC. This codes for CASGVTGGYGGYTF. The entire variable domain, with the rest obtained from reference TRBV11-2 and TRBJ1-2, is as follows: EAGVAQSPRYKIIEKRQSVAFWCNPISGHATLYWYQQILGQGPKLLIQFQNNGVVDDSQLPKDRFSAERLKGVDSTLKIQPAKLEDSAVYLCASGVTGGYGGYTFGSGTRLTVV.

The gene calls are TRBV11-2 and TRBJ2-3; D remains unclear. The length of the CDR3 is 19 residues. The V and J ends lost 1 base and 0 bases respectively, with 20 bases between them. Germline CDR1 reads SGHAT; CDR2 reads FQNNGV. The CDR3 spells CASSLAGRRSPPSTDTQYF. CDR3 DNA: TGTGCCAGCAGCTTAGCGGGTCGGCGGAGTCCGCCTAGCACAGATACGCAGTATTTT.

The genes are TRBV7-9 and TRBJ2-4, with D possibly matching TRBD1 (6 bases). The CDR3 loop spans 16 amino acids. Germline values: CDR1 SEHNR, CDR2 FQNEAQ (reference sequence). Trimming removed 5 bases at V and 5 bases at J, with 19 bases between. DNA for the CDR3: TGTGCCAGCAGCGCCTCGCACAGGGAAAGGGAAAACATTCAGTACTTC. Its protein is CASSASHRERENIQYF. The entire variable domain, with the rest obtained from reference TRBV7-9 and TRBJ2-4, is as follows: DTGVSQNPRHKITKRGQNVTFRCDPISEHNRLYWYRQTLGQGPEFLTYFQNEAQLEKSRLLSDRFSAERPKGSFSTLEIQRTEQGDSAMYLCASSASHRERENIQYFGAGTRLSVL.

This chain joins TRBV11-2 and TRBJ2-5, with 9 nucleotides matching TRBD2. After removal of 4 bases from V and 6 bases from J, the junction contained 6 bases not matched to a gene. Looked up from germline, CDR1 is SGHAT and CDR2 is FQNNGV. This CDR3 has 14 amino acids. The CDR3: CASSSGTSLQTQYF. The CDR3 nucleotides are TGTGCCAGCAGCTCCGGGACTAGCTTACAGACCCAGTACTTC. The entire variable domain, with the rest obtained from reference TRBV11-2 and TRBJ2-5, is as follows: EAGVAQSPRYKIIEKRQSVAFWCNPISGHATLYWYQQILGQGPKLLIQFQNNGVVDDSQLPKDRFSAERLKGVDSTLKIQPAKLEDSAVYLCASSSGTSLQTQYFGPGTRLLVL.

This clonotype was seen ten or more times. The CDR3 is CASSYGGAQETQYF. CDR3 coding DNA: TGTGCCAGCAGTTACGGGGGGGCCCAAGAGACCCAGTACTTC. The rearrangement uses TRBV6-5 and TRBJ2-5, with D tentatively TRBD2 (7 bases). Per the germline V gene, CDR1 is MNHEY and CDR2 is SVGAGI. The CDR3 runs 14 residues. Trimming removed 2 bases at V and 1 base at J, with 8 bases between.

This clonotype was seen a few times. The CDR3 DNA sequence: TGTGCCAGCACCGAAGGGACTAGCGGGCAGAACACCGGGGAGCTGTTTTTT. This translates into CASTEGTSGQNTGELFF. The gene calls are TRBV13 and TRBJ2-2, with 12 bases identical to TRBD2. V lost 7 bases, J lost 1 base, and 7 bases stayed unmatched. The CDR3 consists of 17 residues. Germline CDR1 PRHDT, CDR2 FYEKMQ (reference sequence).

This chain joins TRBV11-2 and TRBJ2-2; D ambiguous. In germline, CDR1 is SGHAT, CDR2 FQNNGV. The CDR3 runs to 17 residues. Deletions cut 5 bases from V and 0 bases from J, with 16 bases between. The CDR3 sequence: CASSQAPGRSNTGELFF. Here the CDR3 DNA reads TGTGCCAGCAGCCAAGCCCCCGGACGATCGAACACCGGGGAGCTGTTTTTT. Drawing the rest from reference TRBV11-2 and TRBJ2-2, the complete variable domain is EAGVAQSPRYKIIEKRQSVAFWCNPISGHATLYWYQQILGQGPKLLIQFQNNGVVDDSQLPKDRFSAERLKGVDSTLKIQPAKLEDSAVYLCASSQAPGRSNTGELFFGEGSRLTVL.

This chain joins TRBV29-1 and TRBJ2-5, with 8 positions matching TRBD2. CDR1 SQVTM and CDR2 ANQGSEA come from the germline V gene. There are 13 residues in the CDR3. Trimming cost V 6 bases and J 5 bases; bases outside gene matches: 8. This chain's CDR3 is CSVERGGVETQYF. The DNA for the CDR3 is TGCAGCGTGGAACGGGGGGGGGTCGAGACCCAGTACTTC.

This clonotype came up a few times. J is TRBJ1-5 and V is TRBV6-2 or TRBV6-3, with D possibly matching TRBD1 (5 bases). The germline CDR1 and CDR2 sequences are MNHEY and SVGEGT. The CDR3 totals 15 residues. Trimming removed 2 bases from V and 1 base from J, with 9 bases in between. CDR3 protein: CASSYRGESNQPQHF. In DNA form, the CDR3 reads TGTGCCAGCAGTTACCGGGGGGAGAGCAATCAGCCCCAGCATTTT.

This clonotype has only a few counts. This chain links TRBV2 with TRBJ1-1; D may be TRBD1 (5 bases). Deletions cut 8 bases from V and 2 bases from J, with 12 bases between. Germline values: CDR1 SNHLY, CDR2 FYNNEI. This CDR3 region has 13 residues. The CDR3 nucleotides are TGTGCCAGCTTTTTCGACAGCAACACTGAAGCTTTCTTT. Protein sequence: CASFFDSNTEAFF. Based on the CDR3 plus reference TRBV2 and TRBJ1-1, the full variable domain is EPEVTQTPSHQVTQMGQEVILRCVPISNHLYFYWYRQILGQKVEFLVSFYNNEISEKSEIFDDQFSVERPDGSNFTLKIRSTKLEDSAMYFCASFFDSNTEAFFGQGTRLTVV.

The V and J genes are TRBV10-3 and TRBJ2-5; TRBD1 agrees at 9 bases. V shed 2 bases, J shed 2 bases, and the junction held 9 bases outside the gene matches. Germline assignment: CDR1 ENHRY and CDR2 SYGVKD. There are 17 residues in the CDR3. Written as DNA, the CDR3 is TGTGCCATCAGTGAGGGTGGTAACAGGGGGCTACAAGAGACCCAGTACTTC. As protein: CAISEGGNRGLQETQYF.

The rearrangement uses TRBV29-1 and TRBJ1-2, with D maybe TRBD1 (6 bases). CDR1 is SQVTM, CDR2 ANQGSEA, per germline. The V end was cut by 1 base, the J end by 4 bases, with 13 bases between. CDR3 size: 14 residues. This CDR3 reads CSVEGGAISYGYTF. Written as DNA, the CDR3 is TGCAGCGTTGAAGGGGGGGCGATCTCCTATGGCTACACCTTC.

This chain joins TRBV12-1 and TRBJ1-1; the table calls TRBD1, which could not be checked here. TRBV12-1 constitutes a pseudogene. The CDR3 sequence is 17 residues long. The CDR3 loop is CASSSRPAGEANTEAFF. The CDR3 bases are TGTGCCAGCAGCTCACGTCCGGCAGGGGAGGCGAACACTGAAGCTTTCTTT.

The chain uses TRBV7-2 and TRBJ1-2, with D perhaps matching TRBD1 (5 bases). The CDR3 spans 15 residues. Germline CDR1 SGHTA, CDR2 FQGNSA. V lost 3 bases to trimming and J lost 5 bases, with 16 bases between them. CDR3 DNA sequence: TGTGCCAGCAGCTTTGACGGGACCCAGCCTTATGGCTACACCTTC. Protein product: CASSFDGTQPYGYTF.

The table lists this clonotype with a few counts. V and J are TRBV14 and TRBJ2-3, with D unresolved. The CDR3 is made up of 16 amino acids. V was clipped by 2 bases and J by 0 bases, with 12 bases between them. The germline CDR1 and CDR2 sequences are SGHDN and FVKESK. DNA for the CDR3: TGTGCCAGCAGCCAACACTTCGATTCTAGCACAGATACGCAGTATTTT. Its translation: CASSQHFDSSTDTQYF.

The rearrangement links TRBV5-1 to TRBJ1-2; perhaps TRBD1 as D (5 bases). The CDR3 length is 15 residues. CDR1 is SGHRS and CDR2 is YFSETQ in the germline V gene. V lost 6 bases, J lost 2 bases, and 17 bases lay in between. The CDR3: CASTLEGRGNYGYTF. The CDR3 coding sequence is TGCGCCAGCACCCTTGAGGGACGGGGAAACTATGGCTACACCTTC. Combining the CDR3 with reference TRBV5-1 and TRBJ1-2 gives the whole variable domain KAGVTQTPRYLIKTRGQQVTLSCSPISGHRSVSWYQQTPGQGLQFLFEYFSETQRNKGNFPGRFSGRQFSNSRSEMNVSTLELGDSALYLCASTLEGRGNYGYTFGSGTRLTVV.

The gene calls are TRBV9 and TRBJ2-5; D not resolved. Trimming stripped 0 bases from V and 3 bases from J, with 12 bases between. The CDR3 has 15 residues. Germline assignment: CDR1 SGDLS and CDR2 YYNGEE. The CDR3 DNA reads as TGTGCCAGCAGCGTAGTACAAGGAGACGAAGAGACCCAGTACTTC. This encodes CASSVVQGDEETQYF.

The chain uses TRBV5-1 and TRBJ2-1, with 10 bases fitting TRBD2. This CDR3 region has 16 residues. J gave up 4 bases and V 0 bases, and 4 bases lay outside the gene matches. The germline V gene encodes CDR1 SGHRS and CDR2 YFSETQ. This CDR3 is CASSLANSGGYNEQFF. Here the CDR3 DNA reads TGCGCCAGCAGCTTGGCCAATAGCGGGGGGTACAATGAGCAGTTCTTC.

The sample holds a few counts of this clonotype. The CDR3 protein is CASSLWSTQYF. The CDR3 nucleotides read TGTGCCAGCAGCTTGTGGAGTACGCAGTATTTT. The J gene is TRBJ2-3, the V gene TRBV7-2, with D unresolved. The germline V gene has CDR1 SGHTA and CDR2 FQGNSA. CDR3 length: 11 amino acids. With 3 bases removed from V and 8 bases from J, the gap between germline ends came to 6 bases.

The chain carries TRBV7-9 and TRBJ2-2; D possibly corresponds to TRBD1 (6 bases). The CDR3 runs 15 residues. V gave up 5 bases and J gave up 6 bases, with 16 bases separating them. Per germline, CDR1 SEHNR and CDR2 FQNEAQ (reference sequence). CDR3 bases: TGTGCCAGCAGCCCTCGACAGGTTAGGGCCGGGGAGCTGTTTTTT. Translating gives CASSPRQVRAGELFF. Supplemented by reference TRBV7-9 and TRBJ2-2, the full variable domain reads DTGVSQNPRHKITKRGQNVTFRCDPISEHNRLYWYRQTLGQGPEFLTYFQNEAQLEKSRLLSDRFSAERPKGSFSTLEIQRTEQGDSAMYLCASSPRQVRAGELFFGEGSRLTVL.

V is TRBV28 and J is TRBJ1-3; D gene ambiguous. V lost 3 bases and J 0 bases, leaving 12 bases between the germline ends. Germline values: CDR1 MDHEN, CDR2 SYDVKM. The CDR3 totals 16 residues. In DNA form, the CDR3 reads TGTGCCAGCAGTTTCCTCTCTCCCTACTCTGGAAACACCATATATTTT. Protein sequence: CASSFLSPYSGNTIYF.

The sample holds a few counts of this clonotype. The chain carries TRBV20-1 and TRBJ1-4; 8 bases are a match to TRBD1. Germline lookup yields CDR1 DFQATT and CDR2 SNEGSKA (reference sequence). Germline trimming cut 7 bases from V and 7 bases from J; bases unmatched to any gene: 8. The CDR3 sequence is 13 residues long. The CDR3 bases are TGCAGTGTCCGACAGGGGATGATTGAAAAACTGTTTTTT. It translates to CSVRQGMIEKLFF.

This clonotype showed up just a few times. CDR3 loop: CASTTRVNLETQYF. CDR3 bases: TGTGCCAGCACCACTCGGGTCAATTTAGAGACCCAGTACTTC. This rearrangement joins TRBV6-2 or TRBV6-3 to TRBJ2-5; D unclear. Germline values: CDR1 MNHEY, CDR2 SVGEGT. Deletions cut 7 bases from V and 4 bases from J, with 16 bases between. The CDR3 is 14 residues long.

This clonotype was seen a single time. The chain uses TRBV3-1 and TRBJ2-1; TRBD1 is a possible D gene (6 bases). The CDR3 has 16 residues. CDR1 is LGHDT, CDR2 YNNKEL, per germline (reference sequence). The V gene lost 1 base and the J gene lost 3 bases, with 13 bases spanning the gap. The CDR3 region is CASSQAPAGVYNEQFF. The CDR3 region has the DNA TGTGCCAGCAGCCAAGCTCCGGCAGGGGTCTACAATGAGCAGTTCTTC.

This clonotype has just a few counts. CDR3 sequence: CASSLRTGGTYEQYF. CDR3 coding DNA: TGTGCCAGCAGCCTCCGGACAGGGGGAACCTACGAGCAGTACTTC. V usage is TRBV14 and J usage is TRBJ2-7; 10 nucleotides agree with TRBD1. After removal of 4 bases from V and 2 bases from J, the junction contained 5 bases not matched to a gene. The CDR3 has 15 residues. Germline CDR1 and CDR2: SGHDN and FVKESK. The entire variable domain, with the rest obtained from reference TRBV14 and TRBJ2-7, is as follows: EAGVTQFPSHSVIEKGQTVTLRCDPISGHDNLYWYRRVMGKEIKFLLHFVKESKQDESGMPNNRFLAERTGGTYSTLKVQPAELEDSGVYFCASSLRTGGTYEQYFGPGTRLTVT.

A few counts support this clonotype. The chain is built from TRBV6-5 and TRBJ2-7, with 13 nucleotides matching TRBD2. The ends lost 2 bases at V and 3 bases at J; junction bases unmatched: 4. This CDR3 comprises 16 residues. Germline V gene sequence: CDR1 MNHEY, CDR2 SVGAGI. CDR3 sequence reads: CASSYGGTSGVYEQYF. Written as DNA, the CDR3 is TGTGCCAGCAGTTACGGGGGGACTAGCGGGGTCTACGAGCAGTACTTC.